This T cell receptor (beta chain) was identified during a study of molecular identifiers for immune sequencing clone quantification. Overall study context: Within a replicate experiment, RNA obtained from either roughly 20,000 or 100,000 naive CD8 cells was divided into five aliquots, and four of those aliquots were then sequenced.

Study-wide results and caveats: Effector cells kept over 98% of their molecules in clones above 20 RNA copies, while naive cells kept under 1% there. Detection of one spiked Jurkat cell's TCR RNA reportedly worked in one million naive cells.

This CDR3 is 16 amino acids long. V gave up 6 bases and J gave up 1 base, with 19 bases separating them. The V gene's germline CDR1 is MDHEN and CDR2 SYDVKM. Naive CD8 libraries were made from roughly 20,000 to 1,000,000 sorted cells, and they used 10%, 30% or 50% RNA. TCRdb re-called the PCR reads with MiXCR, one entry per CDR3 protein. The sample records more than 250,000 distinct CDR3 sequences, about a fifth being singletons. This clonotype came up many times. Its antigen is currently unknown. This receptor was taken from a human donor in good health. Some libraries in this study had Jurkat cell RNA spiked in. The V and J genes are TRBV28 and TRBJ2-7; a possible D gene is TRBD2 (6 bases). Sample: naive CD8+ T cells from blood, with Jurkat cell RNA spiked in. The sample's subset: FACS-sorted CD8+CD4-CCR7+CD45RA+ naive T cells. The CDR3 protein is CASSNIPSDPSYEQYF. The CDR3 nucleotides are TGTGCCAGCAGCAATATACCTAGCGACCCGTCCTACGAGCAGTACTTC.